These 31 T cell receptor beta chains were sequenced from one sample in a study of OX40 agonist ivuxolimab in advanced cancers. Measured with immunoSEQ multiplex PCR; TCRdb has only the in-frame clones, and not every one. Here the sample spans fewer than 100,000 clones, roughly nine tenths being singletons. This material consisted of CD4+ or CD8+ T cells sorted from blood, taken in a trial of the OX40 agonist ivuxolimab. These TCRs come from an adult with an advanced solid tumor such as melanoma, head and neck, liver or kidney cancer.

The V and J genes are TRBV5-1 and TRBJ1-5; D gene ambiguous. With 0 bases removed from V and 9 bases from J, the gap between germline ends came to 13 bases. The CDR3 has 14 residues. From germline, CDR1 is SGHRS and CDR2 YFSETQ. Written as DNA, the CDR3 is TGCGCCAGCAGCTTGGAGCCATCAGCTAGGCCCCAGCATTTT. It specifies CASSLEPSARPQHF.

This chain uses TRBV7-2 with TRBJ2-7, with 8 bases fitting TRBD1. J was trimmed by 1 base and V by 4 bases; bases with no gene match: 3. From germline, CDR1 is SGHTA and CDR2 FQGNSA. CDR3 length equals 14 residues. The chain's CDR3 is CASSSRQGSYEQYV. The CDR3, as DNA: TGTGCCAGCAGCTCCCGACAGGGGTCCTACGAGCAGTACGTC.

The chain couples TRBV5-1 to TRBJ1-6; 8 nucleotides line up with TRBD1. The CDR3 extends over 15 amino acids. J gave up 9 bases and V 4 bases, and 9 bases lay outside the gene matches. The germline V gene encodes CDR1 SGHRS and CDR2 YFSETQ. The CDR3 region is CASSPGQDAGSPLHF. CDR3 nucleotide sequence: TGCGCCAGCAGCCCGGGACAGGACGCGGGTTCACCCCTCCACTTT.

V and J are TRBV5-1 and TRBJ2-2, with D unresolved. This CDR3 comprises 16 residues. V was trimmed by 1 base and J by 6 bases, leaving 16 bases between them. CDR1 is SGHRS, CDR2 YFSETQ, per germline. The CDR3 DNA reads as TGCGCCAGCAGCTTGAGTCCGCGAAGTGGTTCCGGGGAGCTGTTTTTT. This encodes CASSLSPRSGSGELFF. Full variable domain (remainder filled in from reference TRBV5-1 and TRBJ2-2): KAGVTQTPRYLIKTRGQQVTLSCSPISGHRSVSWYQQTPGQGLQFLFEYFSETQRNKGNFPGRFSGRQFSNSRSEMNVSTLELGDSALYLCASSLSPRSGSGELFFGEGSRLTVL.

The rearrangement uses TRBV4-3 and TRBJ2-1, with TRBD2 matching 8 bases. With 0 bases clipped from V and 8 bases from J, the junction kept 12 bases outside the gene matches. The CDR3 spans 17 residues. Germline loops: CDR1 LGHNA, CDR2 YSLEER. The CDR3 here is CASSQDLQAGEEDEQFF. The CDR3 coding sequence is TGCGCCAGCAGCCAAGATCTTCAAGCGGGAGAGGAGGATGAGCAGTTCTTC.

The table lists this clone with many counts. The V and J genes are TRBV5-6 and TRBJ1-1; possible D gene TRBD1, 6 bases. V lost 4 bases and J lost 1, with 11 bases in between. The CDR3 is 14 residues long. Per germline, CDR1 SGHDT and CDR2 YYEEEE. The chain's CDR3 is CASSNTGRNTEAFF. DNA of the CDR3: TGTGCCAGCAGCAATACAGGGAGGAACACTGAAGCTTTCTTT.

The CDR3 DNA sequence: TGTGCCAGCAGCTTAGGGCTATTGAATGAGCAGTTCTTC. Its protein is CASSLGLLNEQFF. This sequence joins TRBV11-2 and TRBJ2-1; D gene unclear. The CDR3 loop spans 13 amino acids. The V end lost 1 base, the J end lost 7 bases, and 8 bases lay between the germline ends. Germline CDR1 and CDR2: SGHAT and FQNNGV. The full variable domain, completed using reference TRBV11-2 and TRBJ2-1, is EAGVAQSPRYKIIEKRQSVAFWCNPISGHATLYWYQQILGQGPKLLIQFQNNGVVDDSQLPKDRFSAERLKGVDSTLKIQPAKLEDSAVYLCASSLGLLNEQFFGPGTRLTVL.

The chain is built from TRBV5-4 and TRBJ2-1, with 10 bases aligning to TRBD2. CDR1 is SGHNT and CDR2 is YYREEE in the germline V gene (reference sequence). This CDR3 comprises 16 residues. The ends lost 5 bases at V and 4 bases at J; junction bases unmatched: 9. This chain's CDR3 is CASSRTSGQRYNEQFF. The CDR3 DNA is TGTGCCAGCAGTAGGACTAGCGGCCAAAGATACAATGAGCAGTTCTTC.

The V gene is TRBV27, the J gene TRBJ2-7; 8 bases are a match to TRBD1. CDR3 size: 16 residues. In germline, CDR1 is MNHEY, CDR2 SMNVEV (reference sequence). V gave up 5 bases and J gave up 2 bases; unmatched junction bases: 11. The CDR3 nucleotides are TGTGCCAGCAGTGGAGGGACAGGAGAACGCCCCTACGAGCAGTACTTC. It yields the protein CASSGGTGERPYEQYF.

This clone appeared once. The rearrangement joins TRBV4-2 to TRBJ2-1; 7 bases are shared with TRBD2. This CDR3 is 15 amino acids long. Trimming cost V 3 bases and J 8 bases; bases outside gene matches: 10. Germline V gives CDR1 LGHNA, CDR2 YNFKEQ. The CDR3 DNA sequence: TGTGCCAGCAGCCAGAGACAGCGGGGACTCTATGAGCAGTTCTTC. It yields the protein CASSQRQRGLYEQFF.

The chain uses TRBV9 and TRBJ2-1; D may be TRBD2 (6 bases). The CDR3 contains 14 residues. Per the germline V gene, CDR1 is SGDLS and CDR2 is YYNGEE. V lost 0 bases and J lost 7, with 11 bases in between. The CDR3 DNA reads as TGTGCCAGCAGCGTAGTAACTAGCAGTAATGAGCAGTTCTTC. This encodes CASSVVTSSNEQFF.

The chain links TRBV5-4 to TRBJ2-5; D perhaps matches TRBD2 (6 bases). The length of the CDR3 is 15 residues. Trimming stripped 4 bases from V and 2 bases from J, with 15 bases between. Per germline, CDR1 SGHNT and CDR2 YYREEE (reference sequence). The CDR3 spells CASSTPSDAQETQYF. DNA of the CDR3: TGTGCCAGCAGCACCCCTAGCGATGCTCAAGAGACCCAGTACTTC.

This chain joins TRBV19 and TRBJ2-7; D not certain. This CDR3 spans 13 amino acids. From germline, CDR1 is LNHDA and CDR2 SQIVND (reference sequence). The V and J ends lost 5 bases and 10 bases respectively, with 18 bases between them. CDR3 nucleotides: TGTGCCAGTAGTCCTTCTTCGGTAGCTGCTCAGTACTTC. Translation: CASSPSSVAAQYF.

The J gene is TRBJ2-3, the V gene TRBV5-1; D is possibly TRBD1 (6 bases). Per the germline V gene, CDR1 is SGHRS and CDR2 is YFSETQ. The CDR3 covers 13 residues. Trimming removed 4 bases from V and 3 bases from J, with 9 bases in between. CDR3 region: CASSGQGTDTQYF. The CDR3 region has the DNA TGCGCCAGCAGCGGGCAGGGGACAGATACGCAGTATTTT.

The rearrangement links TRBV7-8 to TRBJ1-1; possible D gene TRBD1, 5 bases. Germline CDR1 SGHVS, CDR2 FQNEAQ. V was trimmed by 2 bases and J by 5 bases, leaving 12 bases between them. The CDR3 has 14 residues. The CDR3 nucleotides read TGTGCCAGCAGCTTACAGGGAGGTCGGACTGAAGCTTTCTTT. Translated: CASSLQGGRTEAFF. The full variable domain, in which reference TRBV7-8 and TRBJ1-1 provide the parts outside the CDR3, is GAGVSQSPRYKVAKRGQDVALRCDPISGHVSLFWYQQALGQGPEFLTYFQNEAQLDKSGLPSDRFFAERPEGSVSTLKIQRTQQEDSAVYLCASSLQGGRTEAFFGQGTRLTVV.

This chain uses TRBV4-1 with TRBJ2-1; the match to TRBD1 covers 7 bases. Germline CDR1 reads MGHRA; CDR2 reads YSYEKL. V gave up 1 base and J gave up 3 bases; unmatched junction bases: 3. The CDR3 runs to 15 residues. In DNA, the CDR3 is TGCGCCAGCAGCCAAGCGGGGACAGTCTACAATGAGCAGTTCTTC. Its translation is CASSQAGTVYNEQFF.

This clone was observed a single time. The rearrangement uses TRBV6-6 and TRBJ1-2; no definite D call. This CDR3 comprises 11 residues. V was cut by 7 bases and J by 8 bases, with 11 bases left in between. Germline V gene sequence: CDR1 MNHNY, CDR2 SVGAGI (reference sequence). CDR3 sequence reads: CASMVDYGYTF. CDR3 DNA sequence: TGTGCCAGCATGGTGGATTACGGCTACACCTTC.

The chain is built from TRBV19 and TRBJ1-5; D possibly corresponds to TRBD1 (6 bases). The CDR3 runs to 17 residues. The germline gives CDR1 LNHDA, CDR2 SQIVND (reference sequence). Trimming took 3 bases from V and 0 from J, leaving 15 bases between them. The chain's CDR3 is CASSIPPGHLSNQPQHF. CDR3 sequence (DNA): TGTGCCAGTAGTATCCCTCCGGGACATCTTAGCAATCAGCCCCAGCATTTT. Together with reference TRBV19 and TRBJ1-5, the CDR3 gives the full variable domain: DGGITQSPKYLFRKEGQNVTLSCEQNLNHDAMYWYRQDPGQGLRLIYYSQIVNDFQKGDIAEGYSVSREKKESFPLTVTSAQKNPTAFYLCASSIPPGHLSNQPQHFGDGTRLSIL.

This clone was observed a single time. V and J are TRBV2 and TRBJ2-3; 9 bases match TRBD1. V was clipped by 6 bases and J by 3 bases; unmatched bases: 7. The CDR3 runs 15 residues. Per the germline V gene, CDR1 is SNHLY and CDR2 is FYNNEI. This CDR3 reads CASRDGTGITDTQYF. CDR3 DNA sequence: TGTGCCAGCAGAGACGGGACAGGGATTACAGATACGCAGTATTTT.

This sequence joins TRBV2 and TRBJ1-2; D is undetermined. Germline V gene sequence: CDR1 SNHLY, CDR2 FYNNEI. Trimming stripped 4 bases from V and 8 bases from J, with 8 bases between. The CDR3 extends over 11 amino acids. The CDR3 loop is CASSASRGYTF. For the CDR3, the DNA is TGTGCCAGCAGTGCTTCGAGAGGCTACACCTTC.

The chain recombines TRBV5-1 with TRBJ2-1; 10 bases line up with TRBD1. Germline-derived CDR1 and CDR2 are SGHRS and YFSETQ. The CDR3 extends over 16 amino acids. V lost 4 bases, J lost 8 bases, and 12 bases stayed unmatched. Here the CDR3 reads CASSETPGQGFHEQFF. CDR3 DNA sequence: TGCGCCAGCAGCGAAACCCCGGGACAGGGGTTCCATGAGCAGTTCTTC.

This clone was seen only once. CDR3 loop: CASSYRGDNYGYTF. The CDR3 DNA sequence: TGTGCCAGCAGTTACAGAGGGGACAACTATGGCTACACCTTC. The genes are TRBV6-5 and TRBJ1-2; D perhaps matches TRBD1 (5 bases). The CDR3 sequence is 14 residues long. In germline, CDR1 is MNHEY, CDR2 SVGAGI. The V and J ends lost 2 bases and 2 bases respectively, with 9 bases between them.

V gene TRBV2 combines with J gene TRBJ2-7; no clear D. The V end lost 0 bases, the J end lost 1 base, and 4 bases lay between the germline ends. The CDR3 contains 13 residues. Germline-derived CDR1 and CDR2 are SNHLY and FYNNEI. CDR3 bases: TGTGCCAGCAGTGAAGCGCTTTCCTACGAGCAGTACGTC. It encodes CASSEALSYEQYV.

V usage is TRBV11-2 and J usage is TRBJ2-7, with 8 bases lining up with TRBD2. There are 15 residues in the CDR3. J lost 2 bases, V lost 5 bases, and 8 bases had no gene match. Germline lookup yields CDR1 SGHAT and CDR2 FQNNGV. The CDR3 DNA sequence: TGTGCCAGCAGCCTAGGACTAGCAGATACCTACGAGCAGTACTTC. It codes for CASSLGLADTYEQYF.

This CDR3 is CASSQYRTGAGGEQFF. In nucleotides, the CDR3 is TGTGCCAGCAGCCAATATCGGACAGGGGCCGGGGGTGAGCAGTTCTTC. The gene calls are TRBV7-2 and TRBJ2-1; TRBD1 agrees at 9 bases. V lost 5 bases to trimming and J lost 9 bases; unmatched junction nucleotides: 14. CDR3 length equals 16 residues. CDR1 SGHTA and CDR2 FQGNSA come from the germline V gene.

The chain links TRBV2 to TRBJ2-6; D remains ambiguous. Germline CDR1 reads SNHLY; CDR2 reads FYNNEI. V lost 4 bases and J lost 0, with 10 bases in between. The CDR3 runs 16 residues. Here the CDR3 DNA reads TGTGCCAGCAGTGCGGACGTAGTCTCTGGGGCCAACGTCCTGACTTTC. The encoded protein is CASSADVVSGANVLTF.

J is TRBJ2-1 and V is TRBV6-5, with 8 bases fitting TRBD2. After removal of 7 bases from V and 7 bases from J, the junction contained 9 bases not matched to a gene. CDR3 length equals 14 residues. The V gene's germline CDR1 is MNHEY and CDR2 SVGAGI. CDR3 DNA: TGTGCCAGCAAAAAGAGGGTAGCGGGAAATGAGCAGTTCTTC. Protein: CASKKRVAGNEQFF.

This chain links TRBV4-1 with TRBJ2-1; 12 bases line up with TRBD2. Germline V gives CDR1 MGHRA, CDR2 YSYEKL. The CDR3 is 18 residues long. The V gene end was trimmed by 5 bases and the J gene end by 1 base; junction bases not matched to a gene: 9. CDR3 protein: CASSRSLAGGGSYNEQFF. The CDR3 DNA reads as TGCGCCAGCAGCAGGTCACTAGCGGGGGGCGGGTCCTACAATGAGCAGTTCTTC.

The CDR3 DNA follows: TGTGCCAGTAGTTCCCGGGACAGGGTCCAAGAGACCCAGTACTTC. As protein: CASSSRDRVQETQYF. The J gene is TRBJ2-5, the V gene TRBV19, with TRBD1 identical over 9 bases. Germline assignment: CDR1 LNHDA and CDR2 SQIVND (reference sequence). The length of the CDR3 is 15 residues. The V segment lost 5 bases and the J segment 1 base; nucleotides outside the gene matches: 5. Based on the CDR3 plus reference TRBV19 and TRBJ2-5, the full variable domain is DGGITQSPKYLFRKEGQNVTLSCEQNLNHDAMYWYRQDPGQGLRLIYYSQIVNDFQKGDIAEGYSVSREKKESFPLTVTSAQKNPTAFYLCASSSRDRVQETQYFGPGTRLLVL.

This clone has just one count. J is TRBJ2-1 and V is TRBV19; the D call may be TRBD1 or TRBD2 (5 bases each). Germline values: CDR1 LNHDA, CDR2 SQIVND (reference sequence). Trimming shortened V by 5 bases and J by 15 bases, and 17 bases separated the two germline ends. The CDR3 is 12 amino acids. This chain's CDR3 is CASSSGPGGRFF. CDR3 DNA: TGTGCCAGTAGTTCGGGGCCCGGAGGCCGGTTCTTC.

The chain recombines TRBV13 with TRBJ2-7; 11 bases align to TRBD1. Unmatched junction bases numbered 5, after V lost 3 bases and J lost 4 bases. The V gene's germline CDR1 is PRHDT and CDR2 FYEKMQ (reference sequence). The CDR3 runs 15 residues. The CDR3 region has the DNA TGTGCCAGCAGCTTCGGACAGGGGGCTTTTTACGAGCAGTACTTC. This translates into CASSFGQGAFYEQYF.